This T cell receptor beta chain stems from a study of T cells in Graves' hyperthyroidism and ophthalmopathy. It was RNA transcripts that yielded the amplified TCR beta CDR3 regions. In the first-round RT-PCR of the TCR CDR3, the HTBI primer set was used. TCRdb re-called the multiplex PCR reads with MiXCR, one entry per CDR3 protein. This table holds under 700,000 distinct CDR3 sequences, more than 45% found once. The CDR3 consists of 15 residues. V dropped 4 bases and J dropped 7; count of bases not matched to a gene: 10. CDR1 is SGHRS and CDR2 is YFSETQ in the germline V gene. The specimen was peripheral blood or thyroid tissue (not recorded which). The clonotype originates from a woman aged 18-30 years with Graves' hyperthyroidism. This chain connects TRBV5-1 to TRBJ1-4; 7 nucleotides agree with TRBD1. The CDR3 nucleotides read TGCGCCAGCAGCCGAGACAGGGATTCGTTTGAAAAACTGTTTTTT. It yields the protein CASSRDRDSFEKLFF. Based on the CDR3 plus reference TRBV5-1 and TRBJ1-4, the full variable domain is KAGVTQTPRYLIKTRGQQVTLSCSPISGHRSVSWYQQTPGQGLQFLFEYFSETQRNKGNFPGRFSGRQFSNSRSEMNVSTLELGDSALYLCASSRDRDSFEKLFFGSGTQLSVL.